These T cell receptor beta chains were read from a single sample in a study of radiotherapy plus CTLA-4 blockade in lung cancer. TCRdb keeps only in-frame clones here, not all; method: immunoSEQ multiplex PCR. The data contain about 14,000 clones, over 75% of them singletons. Specimen: peripheral blood, collected from a patient treated with radiotherapy plus ipilimumab. Every receptor here comes from a human donor with non-small cell lung cancer that progressed on radiotherapy plus ipilimumab. Some clones in this sample may be carry-over from other donors' samples. The CDR3 runs from the conserved cysteine through the conserved F or W. Fields, in order: J gene, CDR3 length, D gene, V gene, clone size, CDR3 DNA, CDR3 protein. The D gene is left open where the match is weak. A row's size may be missing; if present it is once, few, many or a size class.

J gene: TRBJ1-6; CDR3 length: 13; D gene: NA; V gene: TRBV5-1; clone size: NA; CDR3 DNA: TGCGCCAGCAGTACAACTAGGAATTCACCCCTCCACTTT; CDR3 protein: CASSTTRNSPLHF
J gene: TRBJ2-7; CDR3 length: 12; D gene: NA; V gene: TRBV6-5; clone size: NA; CDR3 DNA: TGTGCCAGCAGTTCACAGGGATACGAGCAGTACTTC; CDR3 protein: CASSSQGYEQYF
J gene: TRBJ2-7; CDR3 length: 17; D gene: TRBD1; V gene: TRBV2; clone size: NA; CDR3 DNA: TGTGCCAGCAGTGAAAGGACATTGGGACAGGTGGGATACGAGCAGTACTTC; CDR3 protein: CASSERTLGQVGYEQYF
J gene: TRBJ2-7; CDR3 length: 16; D gene: TRBD1; V gene: TRBV27; clone size: NA; CDR3 DNA: TGTGCCAGCAGTCACCAATATCCTCCGACAGGGTACGAGCAGTACTTC; CDR3 protein: CASSHQYPPTGYEQYF
J gene: TRBJ1-4; CDR3 length: 13; D gene: NA; V gene: TRBV5-4; clone size: NA; CDR3 DNA: TGTGCCAGCAGCCAGGGGACAATCGAAAAACTGTTTTTT; CDR3 protein: CASSQGTIEKLFF
J gene: TRBJ1-5; CDR3 length: 14; D gene: TRBD1; V gene: TRBV7-9; clone size: NA; CDR3 DNA: TGTGCCAGCGCCGGGACAGGGGATCATCAGCCCCAGCATTTT; CDR3 protein: CASAGTGDHQPQHF
J gene: TRBJ1-2; CDR3 length: 16; D gene: TRBD1; V gene: TRBV7-8; clone size: NA; CDR3 DNA: TGTGCCAGCAGCTTATACAGGGGGCCCGTAGAGAATGGCTACACCTTC; CDR3 protein: CASSLYRGPVENGYTF
J gene: TRBJ2-1; CDR3 length: 16; D gene: TRBD2; V gene: TRBV7-9; clone size: NA; CDR3 DNA: TGTGCCAGCAGCTTTACCACTAGCGGGATTTCAGATGAGCAGTTCTTC; CDR3 protein: CASSFTTSGISDEQFF
J gene: TRBJ1-2; CDR3 length: 13; D gene: NA; V gene: TRBV6-5; clone size: NA; CDR3 DNA: TGTGCCAGCAGTTACATTACAGGGAATGGCTACACCTTC; CDR3 protein: CASSYITGNGYTF
J gene: TRBJ2-5; CDR3 length: 15; D gene: NA; V gene: TRBV5-1; clone size: NA; CDR3 DNA: TGCGCCAGCAGCCCCAGTGACAGTCCCCAAGAGACCCAGTACTTC; CDR3 protein: CASSPSDSPQETQYF
J gene: TRBJ2-7; CDR3 length: 14; D gene: NA; V gene: TRBV6-1; clone size: NA; CDR3 DNA: TGTGCCAGCAGTGATTTCGTACATTCCTACGAGCAGTACTTC; CDR3 protein: CASSDFVHSYEQYF
J gene: TRBJ2-1; CDR3 length: 14; D gene: NA; V gene: TRBV29-1; clone size: NA; CDR3 DNA: TGCAGCGTTGAAGATCCAACTTCCTACAATGAGCAGTTCTTC; CDR3 protein: CSVEDPTSYNEQFF
J gene: TRBJ2-7; CDR3 length: 15; D gene: NA; V gene: TRBV6-1; clone size: NA; CDR3 DNA: TGTGCCAGCAACACTTTCAGGGGTGCGCCATACGAGCAGTACTTC; CDR3 protein: CASNTFRGAPYEQYF
J gene: TRBJ2-1; CDR3 length: 13; D gene: TRBD1; V gene: TRBV2; clone size: NA; CDR3 DNA: TGTGCCAGCAAGGACAGGTTAAGTCATGAGCAGTTCTTC; CDR3 protein: CASKDRLSHEQFF
J gene: TRBJ1-3; CDR3 length: 17; D gene: TRBD1; V gene: TRBV11-2; clone size: NA; CDR3 DNA: TGTGCCAGCAGTCCGGGGGGGACAGCCATCTCTGGAAACACCATATATTTT; CDR3 protein: CASSPGGTAISGNTIYF
J gene: TRBJ1-1; CDR3 length: 15; D gene: TRBD1; V gene: TRBV5-1; clone size: NA; CDR3 DNA: TGCGCCAGCAGCATGCAGACAGGGATGAACACTGAAGCTTTCTTT; CDR3 protein: CASSMQTGMNTEAFF
J gene: TRBJ2-7; CDR3 length: 16; D gene: TRBD1; V gene: TRBV5-1; clone size: NA; CDR3 DNA: TGCGCCAGCAGCGAAATACCGGGACAGAGCTCCTACGAGCAGTACTTC; CDR3 protein: CASSEIPGQSSYEQYF
J gene: TRBJ2-3; CDR3 length: 14; D gene: NA; V gene: TRBV7-8; clone size: NA; CDR3 DNA: TGTGCCAGCAACCTCCGGGGGGCAACAGATACGCAGTATTTT; CDR3 protein: CASNLRGATDTQYF
J gene: TRBJ1-2; CDR3 length: 15; D gene: TRBD1; V gene: TRBV9; clone size: NA; CDR3 DNA: TGTGCCAGCAGCGGGACAGGGGGCGCTCTCAAGCGCTACACCTTC; CDR3 protein: CASSGTGGALKRYTF
J gene: TRBJ2-1; CDR3 length: 15; D gene: TRBD1; V gene: TRBV14; clone size: NA; CDR3 DNA: TGTGCCAGCAGCCCTTGGACAGGGAACAACAATGAGCAGTTCTTC; CDR3 protein: CASSPWTGNNNEQFF
J gene: TRBJ2-7; CDR3 length: 17; D gene: NA; V gene: TRBV18; clone size: once; CDR3 DNA: TGTGCCAGCTCACCAATCCCTCCTAGCGCAGGGTCCTACGAGCAGTACTTC; CDR3 protein: CASSPIPPSAGSYEQYF
J gene: TRBJ1-2; CDR3 length: 12; D gene: NA; V gene: TRBV10-3; clone size: NA; CDR3 DNA: TGTGCCATCCTGACGGGGATAGATGGCTACACCTTC; CDR3 protein: CAILTGIDGYTF
J gene: TRBJ1-2; CDR3 length: 14; D gene: NA; V gene: TRBV18; clone size: NA; CDR3 DNA: TGTGCCAGCTCGCAGACCGGGACTAAATATGGCTACACCTTC; CDR3 protein: CASSQTGTKYGYTF
J gene: TRBJ1-2; CDR3 length: 16; D gene: NA; V gene: TRBV19; clone size: NA; CDR3 DNA: TGTGCCAGTAGTATATACGGCACCTCGACAATCTATGGCTACACCTTC; CDR3 protein: CASSIYGTSTIYGYTF
J gene: TRBJ2-1; CDR3 length: 13; D gene: NA; V gene: TRBV5-1; clone size: NA; CDR3 DNA: TGCGCCAGCAGGACAGCGGGCTACAATGAGCAGTTCTTC; CDR3 protein: CASRTAGYNEQFF
J gene: TRBJ2-3; CDR3 length: 16; D gene: NA; V gene: TRBV6-1; clone size: NA; CDR3 DNA: TGTGCCAGCAGTGAACCCGGCCTAGCTGGTACAGATACGCAGTATTTT; CDR3 protein: CASSEPGLAGTDTQYF
J gene: TRBJ1-2; CDR3 length: 14; D gene: NA; V gene: TRBV9; clone size: NA; CDR3 DNA: TGTGCCAGCAGCGCGAGTGGGCAGAACTATGGCTACACCTTC; CDR3 protein: CASSASGQNYGYTF
J gene: TRBJ1-3; CDR3 length: 15; D gene: NA; V gene: TRBV5-5; clone size: NA; CDR3 DNA: TGTGCCAGCAGCCCCCGGGACAACGCTGGAAACACCATATATTTT; CDR3 protein: CASSPRDNAGNTIYF
J gene: TRBJ1-2; CDR3 length: 15; D gene: TRBD1; V gene: TRBV4-1; clone size: once; CDR3 DNA: TGCGCCAGCAGCCACCGGACAGGGAATAACTATGGCTACACCTTC; CDR3 protein: CASSHRTGNNYGYTF
J gene: TRBJ2-1; CDR3 length: 17; D gene: TRBD2; V gene: TRBV5-4; clone size: NA; CDR3 DNA: TGTGCCAGCAGCACTGGCGGGGGATCGAGCTCCTACAATGAGCAGTTCTTC; CDR3 protein: CASSTGGGSSSYNEQFF
J gene: TRBJ2-3; CDR3 length: 16; D gene: TRBD2; V gene: TRBV7-3; clone size: NA; CDR3 DNA: TGTGCCAGCAGCCCGACTAGCGGGGGGGTATCAGATACGCAGTATTTT; CDR3 protein: CASSPTSGGVSDTQYF
J gene: TRBJ1-2; CDR3 length: 17; D gene: TRBD1; V gene: TRBV14; clone size: NA; CDR3 DNA: TGTGCCAGCAGCCAAGAATGGGGACAGGGCGGTGCCTATGGCTACACCTTC; CDR3 protein: CASSQEWGQGGAYGYTF
J gene: TRBJ1-1; CDR3 length: 13; D gene: TRBD1; V gene: TRBV5-1; clone size: once; CDR3 DNA: TGCGCCAGCAGCCTGGGGACAGGCACTGAAGCTTTCTTT; CDR3 protein: CASSLGTGTEAFF
J gene: TRBJ2-1; CDR3 length: 16; D gene: NA; V gene: TRBV11-2; clone size: NA; CDR3 DNA: TGTGCCAGCAGCTTAGTTTTTGGCGGCGGGAACTATGAGCAGTTCTTC; CDR3 protein: CASSLVFGGGNYEQFF
J gene: TRBJ1-4; CDR3 length: 13; D gene: NA; V gene: TRBV7-9; clone size: NA; CDR3 DNA: TGTGCCAGCAGCCCCCAGGGAAATGAAAAACTGTTTTTT; CDR3 protein: CASSPQGNEKLFF
J gene: TRBJ1-5; CDR3 length: 17; D gene: TRBD1; V gene: TRBV5-5; clone size: NA; CDR3 DNA: TGTGCCAGCAGCTTGGGGGACAGGGGGCCTAGTAATCAGCCCCAGCATTTT; CDR3 protein: CASSLGDRGPSNQPQHF
J gene: TRBJ2-5; CDR3 length: 15; D gene: NA; V gene: TRBV28; clone size: NA; CDR3 DNA: TGTGCCAGCAGTTTAACCCTAGCAGTCCAAGAGACCCAGTACTTC; CDR3 protein: CASSLTLAVQETQYF
J gene: TRBJ2-2; CDR3 length: 17; D gene: NA; V gene: TRBV7-9; clone size: NA; CDR3 DNA: TGTGCCAGCAGCCCCTGGACCGGGGTTCTGAACACCGGGGAGCTGTTTTTT; CDR3 protein: CASSPWTGVLNTGELFF
J gene: TRBJ1-3; CDR3 length: 16; D gene: NA; V gene: TRBV5-1; clone size: NA; CDR3 DNA: TGCGCCAGCAGCTTGGGCTCCCGGGATTGGGAAAACACCATATATTTT; CDR3 protein: CASSLGSRDWENTIYF
J gene: TRBJ1-2; CDR3 length: 14; D gene: TRBD1; V gene: TRBV19; clone size: NA; CDR3 DNA: TGTGCCAGTAGTCTTGGGACAGGGAACTATGGCTACACCTTC; CDR3 protein: CASSLGTGNYGYTF
J gene: TRBJ2-5; CDR3 length: 16; D gene: TRBD2; V gene: TRBV19; clone size: NA; CDR3 DNA: TGTGCCAGTAGTCTAGGCGGACTAGCGGGAGAAGAGACCCAGTACTTC; CDR3 protein: CASSLGGLAGEETQYF
J gene: TRBJ1-1; CDR3 length: 15; D gene: NA; V gene: TRBV29-1; clone size: NA; CDR3 DNA: TGCAGCGTGGCCCTTTGGGGGGGAGGAAACACTGAAGCTTTCTTT; CDR3 protein: CSVALWGGGNTEAFF
J gene: TRBJ1-6; CDR3 length: 15; D gene: NA; V gene: TRBV30; clone size: NA; CDR3 DNA: TGTGCCTGGAGTGGCCTCGGGGGGTTAATTTCACCCCTCCACTTT; CDR3 protein: CAWSGLGGLISPLHF
J gene: TRBJ1-3; CDR3 length: 15; D gene: NA; V gene: TRBV6-5; clone size: few; CDR3 DNA: TGTGCCAGCAGGCGACAGGCTTACTCTGGAAACACCATATATTTT; CDR3 protein: CASRRQAYSGNTIYF
J gene: TRBJ2-1; CDR3 length: 16; D gene: TRBD2; V gene: TRBV2; clone size: NA; CDR3 DNA: TGTGCCAGCAGTGCCCCGACTAGCGGGAGTCGGGATGAGCAGTTCTTC; CDR3 protein: CASSAPTSGSRDEQFF
J gene: TRBJ1-5; CDR3 length: 15; D gene: TRBD1; V gene: TRBV4-1; clone size: NA; CDR3 DNA: TGCGCCAGCAGCGATGGGACAGACGGCAATCAGCCCCAGCATTTT; CDR3 protein: CASSDGTDGNQPQHF
J gene: TRBJ1-1; CDR3 length: 13; D gene: TRBD1; V gene: TRBV19; clone size: once; CDR3 DNA: TGTGCCACTACGACAGGGGTCGGAACTGAAGCTTTCTTT; CDR3 protein: CATTTGVGTEAFF
J gene: TRBJ1-2; CDR3 length: 12; D gene: NA; V gene: TRBV2; clone size: NA; CDR3 DNA: TGTGCCAGCAGTGAAGTAGTCTATGGCTACACCTTC; CDR3 protein: CASSEVVYGYTF
J gene: TRBJ2-3; CDR3 length: 15; D gene: TRBD2; V gene: TRBV11-3; clone size: few; CDR3 DNA: TGTGCCAGCAGCTTATTTGCGGGGGGCAGAGATACGCAGTATTTT; CDR3 protein: CASSLFAGGRDTQYF
J gene: TRBJ1-5; CDR3 length: 15; D gene: NA; V gene: TRBV6-1; clone size: once; CDR3 DNA: TGTGCCAGCAGTCGTTCCGGGACAATGGAGCAGCCCCAGCATTTT; CDR3 protein: CASSRSGTMEQPQHF
J gene: TRBJ2-1; CDR3 length: 16; D gene: TRBD2; V gene: TRBV9; clone size: NA; CDR3 DNA: TGTGCCAGCAGCAAATATAGCGGGAGCTCCTACAATGAGCAGTTCTTC; CDR3 protein: CASSKYSGSSYNEQFF
J gene: TRBJ2-7; CDR3 length: 15; D gene: NA; V gene: TRBV14; clone size: NA; CDR3 DNA: TGTGCCAGCAGCCAAGTTACAGGCCCGGCCTACGAGCAGTACTTC; CDR3 protein: CASSQVTGPAYEQYF
J gene: TRBJ1-2; CDR3 length: 13; D gene: TRBD1; V gene: TRBV7-2; clone size: NA; CDR3 DNA: TGTGCCAGCAGCCGGGACAGGGGAAATGGCTACACCTTC; CDR3 protein: CASSRDRGNGYTF
J gene: TRBJ2-5; CDR3 length: 15; D gene: TRBD1; V gene: TRBV7-9; clone size: NA; CDR3 DNA: TGTGCCAGCAGCCGTAATGGACAGGGCCAAGAGACCCAGTACTTC; CDR3 protein: CASSRNGQGQETQYF